This TCR beta chain was sequenced during a study of vaccination and CD4 T cells after COVID-19. Described treatment: approximately nine-day PBMC culture with coronavirus spike peptide pools or control peptides (ViraFEST assay). ViraFEST used peptide pools to expand antigen-specific T cells, then sequenced TCRs. With more than nine days of culture completed, CD4+ T cells were isolated by negative selection. V was pared by 6 bases and J by 4 bases, with 7 bases of the junction left unmatched. This CDR3 is built from 15 residues. Germline lookup yields CDR1 DFQATT and CDR2 SNEGSKA (reference sequence). Concerning this clonotype: The antigen is unknown.

The Oncomine TCR Beta short-read assay was applied to DNA of cultured CD4+ T cells. TCRdb used MiXCR to reprocess the PCR reads, holding one entry per CDR3 protein. Altogether approximately 15,000 distinct CDR3 sequences are present, around three quarters being singletons, with the ten largest covering 15% to 20%. This chain uses TRBV20-1 with TRBJ2-2, with TRBD2 matching 11 bases. The receptor was derived from a human donor who had recovered from COVID-19. Sequences were obtained from CD4+ T cells from blood, cultured in vitro. CDR3: CSAQASGRSTGELFF. Written as DNA, the CDR3 is TGCAGTGCCCAGGCTAGCGGGAGGAGCACCGGGGAGCTGTTTTTT.